The source of this T cell receptor (beta chain) is a study of blood T cell repertoires in COVID-19. Germline lookup yields CDR1 LNHDA and CDR2 SQIVND (reference sequence). The CDR3 covers 14 residues. The V gene lost 6 bases and the J gene lost 1 base, with 12 bases spanning the gap. Clones were sequenced by immunoSEQ multiplex PCR, and TCRdb holds only the in-frame ones, with some missing. The data show hundreds of thousands of clones, roughly 87% seen once. This clonotype originated in a woman under 30 who had recovered from COVID-19. Sequencing was done on a sample of peripheral blood. The chain is built from TRBV19 and TRBJ1-1; D remains unclear. The CDR3 is CASRELVANTEAFF. The CDR3 DNA follows: TGTGCCAGTAGGGAGTTGGTTGCGAACACTGAAGCTTTCTTT.